The rows below give T cell receptor beta chains drawn from one sample of a study of response to subunit inactivated influenza vaccine. TCRdb recomputed calls from the RT-PCR reads with MiXCR, one row per CDR3 protein. The sample shows about 160,000 distinct CDR3 sequences, approximately 10% of them seen only once. Sequencing was performed on non-naive T cells sorted from PBMCs, taken roughly 47 days after vaccination. The receptors were sampled from a man between 50 and 59 years old who received an inactivated influenza vaccine. The CDR3 runs from the conserved cysteine through the conserved F or W. A D gene is named only where the DNA matches it firmly. The size of a clone is reported for some rows only, either as once, few or many, or as a class for expanded clones.

TRBJ2-1 TRBV10-3 few TRBD2 CAISESRREVYNEQFF TGTGCCATCAGTGAGTCGAGGCGGGAGGTATACAATGAGCAGTTCTTC
TRBJ2-6 TRBV6-2/TRBV6-3 . TRBD1 CASKRDRDFTSSGANVLTF TGTGCCAGCAAGAGGGACAGGGACTTTACAAGCTCTGGGGCCAACGTCCTGACTTTC
TRBJ1-1 TRBV12-3/TRBV12-4 . TRBD1 CASSKATGAEAFF TGTGCCAGCTCGAAAGCTACAGGGGCTGAAGCTTTCTTT
TRBJ2-1 TRBV12-3/TRBV12-4 few TRBD2 CASSWTSLQFF TGTGCCAGCAGTTGGACTAGCCTCCAGTTCTTC
TRBJ1-4 TRBV7-9 few . CASSLDVGEKLFF TGTGCCAGCAGCTTAGACGTTGGAGAAAAACTGTTTTTT
TRBJ2-5 TRBV5-5 few . CASSSHLTGIQETQYF TGTGCCAGCAGCTCACACCTCACAGGGATCCAAGAGACCCAGTACTTC
TRBJ2-1 TRBV27 . . CASSSPTVTSYNEQFF TGTGCCAGCAGTTCCCCGACAGTTACCTCCTACAATGAGCAGTTCTTC
TRBJ2-2 TRBV28 . . CASSFAGARTGELFF TGTGCCAGCAGTTTTGCAGGGGCCCGCACCGGGGAGCTGTTTTTT
TRBJ2-5 TRBV7-8 few . CASSLAWDFETQYF TGTGCCAGCAGCTTAGCCTGGGATTTTGAGACCCAGTACTTC
TRBJ2-3 TRBV5-1 . . CASSLGSSSSTDTQYF TGCGCCAGCAGCCTAGGGTCTTCATCTAGCACAGATACGCAGTATTTT
TRBJ2-1 TRBV6-2/TRBV6-3 few . CASSYLSRGLRPNEQFF TGTGCCAGCAGTTACCTAAGCCGGGGATTAAGGCCCAATGAGCAGTTCTTC
TRBJ2-3 TRBV7-9 few TRBD2 CATRAGGITDTQYF TGTGCCACTAGGGCGGGGGGGATCACAGATACGCAGTATTTT
TRBJ2-7 TRBV24-1 few TRBD1 CATSDPPGTGTTYEQYF TGTGCCACCAGTGATCCGCCCGGGACAGGGACAACCTACGAGCAGTACTTC
TRBJ2-2 TRBV28 many TRBD2 CASSLVGASGTNTGELFF TGTGCCAGCAGTTTAGTGGGGGCTAGCGGGACGAACACCGGGGAGCTGTTTTTT
TRBJ1-2 TRBV7-9 . . CASSLIPYGYTF TGTGCCAGCAGCTTGATACCTTATGGCTACACCTTC
TRBJ1-4 TRBV11-2 . TRBD1 CARGASGTENEKLFF TGTGCCAGGGGCGCCTCCGGGACAGAAAATGAAAAACTGTTTTTT
TRBJ2-7 TRBV20-1 few . CSARDSRHSYEQYF TGCAGTGCTAGAGATTCCAGACACTCCTACGAGCAGTACTTC
TRBJ2-5 TRBV23-1 . TRBD1 CASSQFGDREETQYF TGCGCCAGCAGTCAATTTGGGGACAGAGAAGAGACCCAGTACTTC
TRBJ2-2 TRBV28 many TRBD1 CASSTGDTGWDTGELFF TGTGCCAGCAGTACAGGGGATACGGGATGGGACACCGGGGAGCTGTTTTTT
TRBJ2-2 TRBV7-9 few . CASSLGTSTGELFF TGTGCCAGCAGCTTAGGGACATCTACCGGGGAGCTGTTTTTT
TRBJ2-3 TRBV29-1 . TRBD1 CSVASGQGTDTQYF TGCAGCGTTGCCTCGGGACAGGGCACAGATACGCAGTATTTT
TRBJ2-6 TRBV4-1 . . CASSQAEGAGTNVLTF TGCGCCAGCAGCCAAGCCGAGGGAGCTGGGACCAACGTCCTGACTTTC
TRBJ2-1 TRBV6-2/TRBV6-3 . TRBD2 CASNPPGTRNNEQFF TGTGCCAGCAACCCCCCCGGGACTAGGAACAATGAGCAGTTCTTC
TRBJ2-5 TRBV29-1 few . CSARRSTSETQYF TGCAGCGCTCGGCGTTCGACCTCAGAGACCCAGTACTTC
TRBJ1-5 TRBV10-3 many TRBD1 CAISDHRGENQPQHF TGTGCCATCAGTGACCACAGGGGGGAGAATCAGCCCCAGCATTTT
TRBJ1-2 TRBV20-1 . . CSARDRSRGYGYTF TGCAGTGCTAGAGATCGATCTAGGGGCTATGGCTACACCTTC
TRBJ2-2 TRBV3-1 many . CASSQGGTGELFF TGTGCCAGCAGCCAAGGGGGCACCGGGGAGCTGTTTTTT
TRBJ2-7 TRBV7-9 . . CASTAGTSYEQYF TGTGCCAGCACCGCAGGGACCTCCTACGAGCAGTACTTC
TRBJ1-1 TRBV7-2 . . CASSLVPGSGTEAFF TGTGCCAGCAGCTTAGTTCCGGGGTCGGGTACTGAAGCTTTCTTT
TRBJ2-5 TRBV12-3/TRBV12-4 . TRBD2 CASNPGGAGETQYF TGTGCCAGCAACCCCGGGGGGGCCGGTGAGACCCAGTACTTC
TRBJ2-7 TRBV7-2 . TRBD1 CASSLETGGKEQYF TGTGCCAGCAGCTTAGAGACAGGGGGCAAAGAGCAGTACTTC
TRBJ2-4 TRBV28 many TRBD2 CASSSLRVAGALIIQYF TGTGCCAGCAGTTCACTAAGGGTAGCGGGGGCCCTAATCATTCAGTACTTC
TRBJ2-1 TRBV2 . . CASWAGSSYNEQFF TGTGCCAGCTGGGCAGGAAGCTCCTACAATGAGCAGTTCTTC
TRBJ2-1 TRBV19 few TRBD2 CASSSTFGGGFQFF TGTGCCAGTAGTTCAACCTTCGGGGGGGGATTCCAGTTCTTC
TRBJ2-1 TRBV5-6 few TRBD1 CASSLLGDSIKPGFF TGTGCCAGCAGCTTGTTAGGGGACAGTATAAAACCGGGGTTCTTC
TRBJ2-1 TRBV20-1 . TRBD2 CSARQAGGPINEQFF TGCAGTGCTAGACAAGCGGGAGGGCCCATCAATGAGCAGTTCTTC
TRBJ1-5 TRBV6-1 . . CASRVGTANQPQHF TGTGCCAGCAGGGTAGGGACGGCCAATCAGCCCCAGCATTTT
TRBJ1-4 TRBV4-3 . TRBD1 CASSQGQGDEKLFF TGCGCCAGCAGCCAAGGTCAGGGGGATGAAAAACTGTTTTTT